These 30 T cell receptor beta chains share one sample of origin, sequenced in a study of T cell clonality in common variable immunodeficiency. The table came from immunoSEQ multiplex PCR; TCRdb's copy has only in-frame clones and leaves some out. The sample contains about 37,000 clones, none of them singletons. Sequencing was done on a sample of peripheral blood mononuclear cells. The receptor set was obtained from a person between 18 and 75 years old in good health.

This clone has a count of ten or more. The sequenced part of the CDR3 DNA is TGTGCCAGCAGTTATTCGGGGGGATCCTACAATGAG. It specifies CASSYSGGSYNE. The whole CDR3 protein reads CASSYSGGSYNEQFF. The V and J genes are TRBV6-4 and TRBJ2-1, with 7 bases identical to TRBD2. The read is 3 residues too short to cover the CDR3 end, so that end is filled in from the germline J gene. The CDR3 runs to 15 residues. The junction had 5 bases not matched to a gene; V was cut back by 5 bases and J by 1 base. Germline CDR1 MRHNA, CDR2 SNTAGT.

This clone was counted many times. The DNA ends 3 residues before the CDR3 does, and the rest of the CDR3 is filled in from the germline J gene. V gene TRBV4-1 combines with J gene TRBJ1-1; D gene unclear. Trimming cost V 0 bases and J 7 bases, with 9 bases left between them. Germline V gene lookup returns CDR1 MGHRA and CDR2 YSYEKL. This CDR3 is built from 13 residues. The DNA read from the CDR3 is TGCGCCAGCAGCCAAGATATGCGAAGTGAA. Protein product: CASSQDMRSE. From start to end, the CDR3 is CASSQDMRSEAFF.

This clone was observed many times. CDR3 DNA, as far as it was read: TGCGCCAGCAGCACGTCGGGACTTTACGAG. Protein: CASSTSGLYE. The complete CDR3 reads CASSTSGLYEQYF. The J gene is TRBJ2-7, the V gene TRBV5-1; D is possibly TRBD2 (6 bases). The read finishes 3 residues shy of the CDR3 end, and the germline J gene is used to complete it. V shed 4 bases and J shed 4 bases, with 12 bases lying between them. The CDR3 sequence is 13 residues long. Germline V gene data show CDR1 as SGHRS and CDR2 as YFSETQ.

In this sample, this clone turned up many times. The read ends 3 residues before the CDR3 terminus; that terminus is restored from the germline J gene. The chain combines TRBV5-4 with TRBJ1-1; D gene ambiguous. The germline CDR1 and CDR2 sequences are SGHNT and YYREEE (reference sequence). V lost 4 bases and J lost 3, with 7 bases in between. This CDR3 comprises 12 residues. CDR3 DNA, as far as it was read: TGTGCCAGCAGCGCACGGGACACTGAA. This encodes CASSARDTE. The whole CDR3 region reads CASSARDTEAFF.

This clone came up many times. The read terminates 3 residues ahead of where the CDR3 ends, so the germline J gene completes it. The chain couples TRBV5-4 to TRBJ1-3; no definite D call. Between the trimmed V and J ends, which lost 3 bases and 0 bases, there was a span of 10 bases. The CDR3 is 15 residues long. Germline CDR1 SGHNT, CDR2 YYREEE (reference sequence). CDR3 bases read: TGTGCCAGCAGCTCGGTCGAAAGCTCTGGAAACACC. It translates to CASSSVESSGNT. The whole CDR3 reads CASSSVESSGNTIYF.

This clone occurred many times. The CDR3 end is not reached by the read, which stops 3 residues before it; the germline J gene fills it in. This rearrangement joins TRBV5-4 to TRBJ2-7, with D possibly matching TRBD1 (5 bases). This CDR3 has 13 residues. CDR1 is SGHNT and CDR2 is YYREEE in the germline V gene (reference sequence). V lost 0 bases and J lost 6, with 10 bases in between. Partial CDR3 DNA: TGTGCCAGCAGCTTGGCTCAGGGTGGCGAG. This translates into CASSLAQGGE. The whole CDR3 sequence is CASSLAQGGEQYF.

This clone was observed at least ten times. The read ends 3 residues shy of where the CDR3 ends; the end is completed using the germline J gene. The chain has TRBV2 and TRBJ1-4, with 9 nucleotides matching TRBD1. V was pared by 6 bases and J by 7 bases, with 9 bases of the junction left unmatched. The V gene's germline CDR1 is SNHLY and CDR2 FYNNEI. The CDR3 is 15 amino acids. The CDR3 DNA, read in part, is TGTGCCAGCAGCCTTACCGGGACAGGGAGTGAAAAA. Its protein is CASSLTGTGSEK. The CDR3 reads in full as CASSLTGTGSEKLFF.

This clone was detected many times. The CDR3 goes on 3 residues after the read ends, and that part is filled in from the germline J gene. The chain has TRBV12-3 or TRBV12-4 and TRBJ2-5; TRBD2 matches at 11 bases. The CDR3 covers 15 residues. The V gene end was trimmed by 1 base and the J gene end by 4 bases; junction bases not matched to a gene: 2. The CDR3 bases that were read are TGTGCCAGCAGTTTAGGACTAGCGGGAATAGAGACC. This translates into CASSLGLAGIET. Given in full, the CDR3 is CASSLGLAGIETQYF.

This clone was seen repeatedly, ten times or more. The CDR3 extends 3 residues past the end of the read, so its final part is completed from the germline J gene. The chain recombines TRBV28 with TRBJ2-1; D remains unclear. This CDR3 has 12 residues. V was cut by 4 bases and J by 6 bases, with 7 bases left in between. Per germline, CDR1 MDHEN and CDR2 SYDVKM. This CDR3 reads CASSWASNEQFF. The CDR3 DNA, read in part, is TGTGCCAGCAGTTGGGCGAGCAATGAG.

This clone was picked up many times. The read ends 3 residues early relative to the CDR3; the germline J gene fills the gap. This chain connects TRBV4-1 to TRBJ1-5; D unresolved. Trimming removed 2 bases at V and 6 bases at J, with 11 bases between. Germline values: CDR1 MGHRA, CDR2 YSYEKL. The CDR3 covers 14 residues. The part of the CDR3 DNA that was read is TGCGCCAGCAGCCAAACTCTGGGCCGTCAGCCC. Its translation is CASSQTLGRQP. The whole CDR3 reads CASSQTLGRQPQHF.

This clone was counted many times. The sequenced CDR3 bases are TGCAGTGCTGTCGTGGGACAGGGGAATGGTTCACCC. It is translated as CSAVVGQGNGSP. The whole CDR3 region reads CSAVVGQGNGSPLHF. The chain has TRBV20-1 and TRBJ1-6; 10 bases match TRBD1. The read ends 3 residues shy of where the CDR3 ends; the end is completed using the germline J gene. Unmatched junction bases numbered 10, after V lost 5 bases and J lost 9 bases. The germline V gene encodes CDR1 DFQATT and CDR2 SNEGSKA (reference sequence). The CDR3 has 15 amino acids.

This clone has at least ten counts. Read data end 3 residues before the CDR3 end; the end is taken from the germline J gene. The rearrangement uses TRBV18 and TRBJ2-1; 8 bases line up with TRBD2. J was trimmed by 9 bases and V by 4 bases; bases with no gene match: 8. The CDR3 has 14 residues. The germline CDR1 and CDR2 sequences are KGHSH and LQKENI. CDR3 loop: CASSHGTRKAEQFF. The covered CDR3 bases are TGTGCCAGCTCACACGGGACTAGAAAGGCTGAG.

The table lists this clone with many counts. With the read ending 3 residues before the CDR3 end, the germline J gene is used to fill in that end. The chain couples TRBV7-9 to TRBJ2-7, with 10 bases that match TRBD1. Germline V CDR1 and CDR2: SEHNR, FQNEAQ (reference sequence). Trimming removed 5 bases from V and 4 bases from J; junction bases left unmatched: 8. The CDR3 has 15 amino acids. Incomplete CDR3 DNA: TGTGCCAGCAGCCTAAGGGGACAGGGGACGTACGAG. It is translated as CASSLRGQGTYE. In full, the CDR3 is CASSLRGQGTYEQYF. The full variable domain, its missing parts supplied by reference TRBV7-9 and TRBJ2-7, is DTGVSQNPRHKITKRGQNVTFRCDPISEHNRLYWYRQTLGQGPEFLTYFQNEAQLEKSRLLSDRFSAERPKGSFSTLEIQRTEQGDSAMYLCASSLRGQGTYEQYFGPGTRLTVT.

In its sample, this clone was seen many times. Read sequence stops 3 residues before the CDR3 end, and the germline J gene provides the missing end. V is TRBV12-3 or TRBV12-4 and J is TRBJ2-2, with 14 bases matching TRBD2. J lost 6 bases, V lost 6 bases, and 0 bases had no gene match. The CDR3 runs 14 residues. CDR3 DNA, as far as it was read: TGTGCCAGCAGGACTAGCGGGAGGGCCGGGGAG. As protein: CASRTSGRAGE. Given in full, the CDR3 is CASRTSGRAGELFF.

The table lists this clone with many counts. The read is 3 residues too short to cover the CDR3 end, so that end is filled in from the germline J gene. The chain has TRBV7-9 and TRBJ1-2, with 10 bases that match TRBD1. The CDR3 loop spans 14 amino acids. Germline V lookup: CDR1 SEHNR, CDR2 FQNEAQ (reference sequence). J was trimmed by 4 bases and V by 9 bases; bases with no gene match: 8. The CDR3 bases that were read are TGTGCCAGTACTGGGACAGGGGTAATCTATGGC. Translated: CASTGTGVIYG. The complete CDR3 sequence is CASTGTGVIYGYTF.

This clone was observed at least ten times. Read coverage stops 3 residues before the CDR3 terminus; the germline J gene supplies the remainder. The chain joins TRBV7-9 to TRBJ1-3; the match to TRBD1 covers 8 bases. The CDR3 loop spans 15 amino acids. Germline V gene data show CDR1 as SEHNR and CDR2 as FQNEAQ (reference sequence). V dropped 6 bases and J dropped 0; count of bases not matched to a gene: 4. Partial CDR3 DNA: TGTGCCAGCAGGCCAGGGGGCATCTCTGGAAACACC. Protein: CASRPGGISGNT. The CDR3 in full is CASRPGGISGNTIYF.

At least ten counts were recorded for this clone. Read coverage stops 3 residues before the CDR3 terminus; the germline J gene supplies the remainder. The rearrangement uses TRBV12-3 or TRBV12-4 and TRBJ1-4; possible D gene TRBD1, 5 bases. The CDR3 contains 12 residues. The CDR3 region is CASRPPGGELFF. Incomplete CDR3 DNA: TGTGCCAGCAGGCCACCGGGGGGAGAA.

Only a few counts were recorded for this clone. CDR3 bases read: TGTGCCAGCAGCGCTGACAGGGTGGACACC. This codes for CASSADRVDT. The CDR3 reads in full as CASSADRVDTIYF. V usage is TRBV11-2 and J usage is TRBJ1-3; TRBD1 agrees at 7 bases. Read sequence stops 3 residues before the CDR3 end, and the germline J gene provides the missing end. V dropped 5 bases and J dropped 8; count of bases not matched to a gene: 6. The CDR3 totals 13 residues. Germline-derived CDR1 and CDR2 are SGHAT and FQNNGV.

This clone was counted at least ten times. CDR3 sequence reads: CASSPGDTYYGYTF. CDR3 bases read: TGTGCCAGCAGCCCCGGGGACACATACTATGGC. The chain uses TRBV11-2 and TRBJ1-2; the D gene is possibly TRBD1 (6 bases). The sequenced fragment ends 3 residues before the CDR3 boundary, so the rest is inferred from the germline J gene. CDR1 and CDR2 (germline): SGHAT, FQNNGV. The CDR3 runs to 14 residues. Trimming removed 5 bases at V and 3 bases at J, with 13 bases between. Looking up the rest from reference TRBV11-2 and TRBJ1-2 gives the full variable domain: EAGVAQSPRYKIIEKRQSVAFWCNPISGHATLYWYQQILGQGPKLLIQFQNNGVVDDSQLPKDRFSAERLKGVDSTLKIQPAKLEDSAVYLCASSPGDTYYGYTFGSGTRLTVV.

This clone was recorded at least ten times. With the read ending 3 residues before the CDR3 end, the germline J gene is used to fill in that end. The rearrangement links TRBV5-4 to TRBJ2-1; TRBD2 matches 8 bases. From germline, CDR1 is SGHNT and CDR2 YYREEE (reference sequence). This CDR3 region has 13 residues. After removal of 4 bases from V and 9 bases from J, the junction contained 6 bases not matched to a gene. The CDR3 DNA, read in part, is TGTGCCAGCAGCACCGGACTAGCCACTGAG. It is translated as CASSTGLATE. The whole CDR3 sequence is CASSTGLATEQFF.

This clone was detected many times. The DNA ends 3 residues before the CDR3 does, and the rest of the CDR3 is filled in from the germline J gene. The gene calls are TRBV7-8 and TRBJ1-1; 8 bases agree with TRBD1. The germline gives CDR1 SGHVS, CDR2 FQNEAQ. The CDR3 loop spans 14 amino acids. CDR3 DNA, as far as it was read: TGTGCCAGCAGCTTAGAACCAGGGGGCGAAGAA. Its protein is CASSLEPGGEE. The entire CDR3 sequence reads CASSLEPGGEEAFF.

This clone was seen repeatedly, ten times or more. The read ends 3 residues before the CDR3 terminus; that terminus is restored from the germline J gene. The chain joins TRBV5-1 to TRBJ2-5; 8 bases map to TRBD1. The germline V gene has CDR1 SGHRS and CDR2 YFSETQ. Losses at the gene ends were 4 bases for V and 5 bases for J; bases not matched to a gene: 10. The length of the CDR3 is 15 residues. The CDR3 is CASSIQTGVMETQYF. CDR3 bases read: TGCGCCAGCAGCATCCAGACAGGGGTTATGGAGACC. Full variable domain (outside the CDR3, taken from reference TRBV5-1 and TRBJ2-5): KAGVTQTPRYLIKTRGQQVTLSCSPISGHRSVSWYQQTPGQGLQFLFEYFSETQRNKGNFPGRFSGRQFSNSRSEMNVSTLELGDSALYLCASSIQTGVMETQYFGPGTRLLVL.

This clone has at least ten counts. Read coverage stops 3 residues before the CDR3 terminus; the germline J gene supplies the remainder. The J gene is TRBJ2-3, the V gene TRBV28; 12 nucleotides line up with TRBD1. V shed 5 bases, J shed 4 bases, and the junction held 13 bases outside the gene matches. The length of the CDR3 is 18 residues. CDR1 MDHEN and CDR2 SYDVKM come from the germline V gene. The sequenced part of the CDR3 DNA is TGTGCCAGCAGTCCCAGGCCGGGACAGGGGGCGCCGGCAGATACG. Its translation: CASSPRPGQGAPADT. The full CDR3 protein is CASSPRPGQGAPADTQYF. The variable domain in full, completed from reference TRBV28 and TRBJ2-3, reads DVKVTQSSRYLVKRTGEKVFLECVQDMDHENMFWYRQDPGLGLRLIYFSYDVKMKEKGDIPEGYSVSREKKERFSLILESASTNQTSMYLCASSPRPGQGAPADTQYFGPGTRLTVL.

This clone appeared many times. Sequencing ends 3 residues short of the CDR3 end; the germline J gene provides the rest. The J gene is TRBJ2-5, the V gene TRBV28; 7 bases fit TRBD2. Trimming took 5 bases from V and 2 from J; bases not matched to a gene: 8. This CDR3 spans 15 amino acids. From germline, CDR1 is MDHEN and CDR2 SYDVKM. The covered CDR3 bases are TGTGCCAGCAGTGCCGAACTAGCGCTGCAAGAGACC. Protein product: CASSAELALQET. The entire CDR3 sequence reads CASSAELALQETQYF.

This clone has at least ten counts. The CDR3 region is CSARDGQGADTQYF. CDR3 DNA, as far as it was read: TGCAGTGCTAGAGATGGGCAGGGGGCAGATACG. The chain links TRBV20-1 to TRBJ2-3; TRBD1 agrees at 7 bases. The CDR3 is cut off 3 residues early in the read; its end comes from the germline J gene. The V and J ends lost 0 bases and 4 bases, in that order; junction bases with no gene match: 4. Germline V lookup: CDR1 DFQATT, CDR2 SNEGSKA (reference sequence). The CDR3 length is 14 residues.

This clone was seen repeatedly, ten times or more. The read comes to an end 3 residues before the CDR3 does, leaving the germline J gene to fill in the end. This rearrangement joins TRBV29-1 to TRBJ1-2; 7 nucleotides align to TRBD1. The CDR3 is 14 amino acids. J gave up 4 bases and V 8 bases, and 13 bases lay outside the gene matches. Germline V lookup: CDR1 SQVTM, CDR2 ANQGSEA. This chain's CDR3 is CSYEEGALGYGYTF. CDR3 DNA, as far as it was read: TGCAGCTACGAAGAGGGGGCGCTTGGCTATGGC.

The sample holds many counts of this clone. The CDR3 end falls 3 residues outside the read, so it is completed with the germline J gene. The chain combines TRBV20-1 with TRBJ1-5; TRBD1 is a possible D gene (5 bases). Trimming removed 1 base at V and 3 bases at J, with 10 bases between. The CDR3 totals 14 residues. Per the germline V gene, CDR1 is DFQATT and CDR2 is SNEGSKA (reference sequence). The CDR3 reads CSARGGGYNQPQHF. CDR3 DNA (partial): TGCAGTGCTAGAGGGGGGGGGTACAATCAGCCC.

In its sample, this clone was seen many times. The read ends 3 residues early relative to the CDR3; the germline J gene fills the gap. This chain joins TRBV5-5 and TRBJ2-3; TRBD2 matches at 12 bases. J lost 7 bases, V lost 3 bases, and 6 bases had no gene match. Per the germline V gene, CDR1 is SGHKS and CDR2 is YYEKEE (reference sequence). The CDR3 totals 15 residues. The CDR3 region is CASSSTSGRQHTQYF. The part of the CDR3 DNA that was read is TGTGCCAGCAGCTCCACTAGCGGGAGGCAACATACG.

This clone was seen repeatedly, ten times or more. The missing CDR3 end, 3 residues past where the read stops, is filled in from the germline J gene. The chain uses TRBV10-1 and TRBJ1-4, with D hard to call. CDR3 length: 13 residues. CDR1 and CDR2 from the germline V gene are WNHNN and SYGVQD (reference sequence). Trimming left V 8 bases short and J 5 bases short, with 12 bases between. Incomplete CDR3 DNA: TGCGCCAGCCAGGATACACGGAATGAAAAA. Protein sequence: CASQDTRNEK. The whole CDR3 reads CASQDTRNEKLFF.

This clone was found many times. Here the CDR3 reads CSARDQVRGVYNEQFF. The CDR3 DNA, read in part, is TGCAGTGCTAGAGATCAGGTCAGGGGAGTCTACAATGAG. This rearrangement joins TRBV20-1 to TRBJ2-1; tentative D call: TRBD1 (6 bases). The CDR3 end lies 3 residues beyond the end of the read and is filled in from the germline J gene. V was clipped by 0 bases and J by 3 bases, with 15 bases between them. Looked up from germline, CDR1 is DFQATT and CDR2 is SNEGSKA (reference sequence). There are 16 residues in the CDR3.